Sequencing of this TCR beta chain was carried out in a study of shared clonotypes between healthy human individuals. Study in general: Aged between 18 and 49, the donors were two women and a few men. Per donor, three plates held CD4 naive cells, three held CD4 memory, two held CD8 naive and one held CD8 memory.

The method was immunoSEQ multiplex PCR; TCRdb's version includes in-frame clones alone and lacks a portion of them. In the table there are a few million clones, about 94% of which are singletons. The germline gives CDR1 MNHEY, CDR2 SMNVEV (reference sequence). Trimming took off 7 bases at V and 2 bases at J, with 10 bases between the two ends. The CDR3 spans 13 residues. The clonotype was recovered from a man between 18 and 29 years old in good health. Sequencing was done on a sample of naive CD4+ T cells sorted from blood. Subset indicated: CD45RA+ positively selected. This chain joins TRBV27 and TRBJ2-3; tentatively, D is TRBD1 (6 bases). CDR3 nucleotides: TGTGCCAGCATTGACAGGCTCACAGATACGCAGTATTTT. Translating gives CASIDRLTDTQYF.